The next 17 T cell receptor beta chains were all read from a single sample in a study of T cells after yellow fever vaccination. One entry per CDR3 protein, called by TCRdb with MiXCR from the 5' RACE reads. Seen here are tens of thousands of distinct CDR3 sequences, roughly 7.4% observed once, and the top ten hold 40%. The sequencing here drew on CD8+ T cells sorted from PBMCs, taken on the day of the first yellow fever vaccination. Receptor source: a man between 18 and 35 years old who received the YFV17D yellow fever vaccine.

The chain has TRBV20-1 and TRBJ2-7; 11 positions agree with TRBD2. V shed 6 bases and J 5 bases; nucleotides not matched to a gene: 3. Germline V gene lookup returns CDR1 DFQATT and CDR2 SNEGSKA (reference sequence). The CDR3 length is 12 residues. For the CDR3, the DNA is TGCAGTGCCATAGCGGGGGGGCACGAGCAGTACTTC. The encoded protein is CSAIAGGHEQYF.

This clonotype has ten or more counts. The V gene is TRBV12-3 or TRBV12-4, the J gene TRBJ2-1; maybe TRBD1 (6 bases). Trimming pared 3 bases from V and 6 bases from J, leaving 6 bases between. The CDR3 has 12 residues. The CDR3 nucleotides read TGTGCCAGCAGTTTGGACAGCAATGAGCAGTTCTTC. It encodes CASSLDSNEQFF.

This clonotype was observed many times. The chain carries TRBV6-1 and TRBJ2-7; D gene uncertain. Looked up from germline, CDR1 is MNHNS and CDR2 is SASEGT. Trimming left V 4 bases short and J 4 bases short, with 11 bases between. The CDR3 runs 13 residues. The CDR3 reads CASSGPGLYEQYF. CDR3 sequence (DNA): TGTGCCAGCAGTGGACCGGGTTTGTACGAGCAGTACTTC.

This clonotype was seen at least ten times. The gene calls are TRBV5-1 and TRBJ2-1; 12 nucleotides agree with TRBD2. J gave up 10 bases and V 4 bases, and 12 bases lay outside the gene matches. The length of the CDR3 is 16 residues. CDR1 SGHRS and CDR2 YFSETQ come from the germline V gene. CDR3: CASSPFTSGGPREQFF. The CDR3, as DNA: TGCGCCAGCAGCCCCTTTACTAGCGGGGGGCCGAGGGAGCAGTTCTTC.

This clonotype has at least ten counts. V and J are TRBV4-3 and TRBJ1-1; D unresolved. Germline CDR1 reads LGHNA; CDR2 reads YSLEER. V was pared by 4 bases and J by 0 bases, with 9 bases between. The CDR3 length is 14 residues. The CDR3 DNA reads TGCGCCAGCAGCCCCAGAGGTGTGAACACTGAAGCTTTCTTT. It yields the protein CASSPRGVNTEAFF.

This clonotype was counted ten times or more. The rearrangement uses TRBV7-2 and TRBJ2-1, with 9 positions matching TRBD1. After removal of 4 bases from V and 4 bases from J, the junction contained 2 bases not matched to a gene. Germline CDR1 reads SGHTA; CDR2 reads FQGNSA. The CDR3 covers 14 residues. CDR3 nucleotides: TGTGCCAGCAGCTCCGGGACAGGGTACAATGAGCAGTTCTTC. Translating gives CASSSGTGYNEQFF.

This clonotype appeared many times. The genes are TRBV29-1 and TRBJ2-3, with 13 bases aligning to TRBD2. The germline gives CDR1 SQVTM, CDR2 ANQGSEA. V was pared by 3 bases and J by 2 bases, with 14 bases of the junction left unmatched. The CDR3 has 19 amino acids. The CDR3 region has the DNA TGCAGCGTTGATGGACTTGGAGGACTAGCGGGGGAGGTCACAGATACGCAGTATTTT. Protein sequence: CSVDGLGGLAGEVTDTQYF.

This chain uses TRBV4-2 with TRBJ2-5; no reliable D call. The CDR3 consists of 14 residues. The germline V gene has CDR1 LGHNA and CDR2 YNFKEQ. Trimming removed 0 bases from V and 2 bases from J, with 7 bases in between. The CDR3 is CASSQEGVQETQYF. The CDR3 nucleotides read TGTGCCAGCAGCCAAGAAGGTGTTCAAGAGACCCAGTACTTC.

V and J are TRBV2 and TRBJ2-7, with 11 nucleotides matching TRBD2. CDR1 SNHLY and CDR2 FYNNEI come from the germline V gene. This CDR3 comprises 15 residues. The J segment lost 3 bases and the V segment lost 3 bases, leaving 4 bases of the junction unmatched. The CDR3 reads CASSDPLAGVYEQYF. CDR3 bases: TGTGCCAGCAGTGACCCACTAGCGGGAGTCTACGAGCAGTACTTC.

In this sample, this clonotype turned up many times. The rearrangement joins TRBV7-3 to TRBJ2-2, with a weak D call TRBD1 (5 bases). Trimming stripped 3 bases from V and 5 bases from J, with 13 bases between. Per the germline V gene, CDR1 is SGHTA and CDR2 is FQGTGA. The CDR3 sequence is 15 residues long. The CDR3 spells CASSFQGSGTGELFF. In nucleotides, the CDR3 is TGTGCCAGCAGCTTTCAGGGTAGTGGAACCGGGGAGCTGTTTTTT.

This clonotype was observed many times. The J gene is TRBJ2-1, the V gene TRBV5-6; D tentatively fits TRBD1 or TRBD2 (6 bases each). Germline V gives CDR1 SGHDT, CDR2 YYEEEE. The CDR3 is 14 residues long. Trimming left V 5 bases short and J 2 bases short, with 11 bases between. CDR3 residues: CASSKGGPYNEQFF. CDR3 coding DNA: TGTGCCAGCAGTAAGGGGGGCCCCTACAATGAGCAGTTCTTC.

In this sample, this clonotype turned up once. This clone may be a read error of a much larger clone one base away. The J gene is TRBJ2-5, the V gene TRBV28, with TRBD2 matching 7 bases. Trimming at V came to 3 bases and at J to 3 bases, leaving 10 bases not matched to a gene. In germline, CDR1 is MDHEN, CDR2 SYDVKM. This CDR3 contains 16 residues. The CDR3 is CASSLQAGPDKETQYF. DNA for the CDR3: TGTGCCAGCAGTTTGCAAGCGGGACCTGATAAAGAGACCCAGTACTTC. The variable domain in full, completed from reference TRBV28 and TRBJ2-5, reads DVKVTQSSRYLVKRTGEKVFLECVQDMDHENMFWYRQDPGLGLRLIYFSYDVKMKEKGDIPEGYSVSREKKERFSLILESASTNQTSMYLCASSLQAGPDKETQYFGPGTRLLVL.

The sample holds many counts of this clonotype. The chain combines TRBV7-9 with TRBJ2-7; a possible D gene is TRBD2 (6 bases). V gave up 8 bases and J gave up 0 bases, with 17 bases separating them. Germline loops: CDR1 SEHNR, CDR2 FQNEAQ (reference sequence). CDR3 size: 15 residues. The CDR3 spells CASDPRDSSSYEQYF. CDR3 DNA sequence: TGTGCCAGCGACCCACGGGACTCCAGCTCCTACGAGCAGTACTTC.

This clonotype was detected many times. The CDR3 DNA follows: TGTGCCAGCAGTGTTTCTGGGGGTTTTTACTATGGCTACACCTTC. Protein: CASSVSGGFYYGYTF. The rearrangement uses TRBV27 and TRBJ1-2; a possible D gene is TRBD1 (5 bases). Between the trimmed V and J ends, which lost 5 bases and 3 bases, there was a span of 16 bases. CDR1 is MNHEY and CDR2 is SMNVEV in the germline V gene (reference sequence). The CDR3 length is 15 residues.

This clonotype was observed at least ten times. The chain has TRBV4-1 and TRBJ2-2; TRBD1 is a possible D gene (6 bases). In germline, CDR1 is MGHRA, CDR2 YSYEKL. This CDR3 region has 16 residues. The V gene lost 6 bases and the J gene lost 6 bases, with 20 bases spanning the gap. The CDR3 region has the DNA TGCGCCAGCAGAGGTGCTAACAGGGTGATCGCCGGGGAGCTGTTTTTT. Translating it yields CASRGANRVIAGELFF.

This rearrangement joins TRBV7-8 to TRBJ2-1; 10 nucleotides match TRBD1. The V and J ends lost 3 bases and 7 bases, in that order; junction bases with no gene match: 9. The CDR3 totals 16 residues. Germline V CDR1 and CDR2: SGHVS, FQNEAQ. CDR3 in DNA: TGTGCCAGCAGCTTCTCCGGGACAGGGGAAACTAATGAGCAGTTCTTC. It specifies CASSFSGTGETNEQFF.

The rearrangement joins TRBV12-3 or TRBV12-4 to TRBJ1-2, with a possible D match to TRBD1 (6 bases). The CDR3 is 14 residues long. The V end lost 3 bases, the J end lost 2 bases, and 10 bases lay between the germline ends. As DNA, the CDR3 is TGTGCCAGCAGTTTCCAAGACAGGAACTATGGCTACACCTTC. Protein: CASSFQDRNYGYTF.